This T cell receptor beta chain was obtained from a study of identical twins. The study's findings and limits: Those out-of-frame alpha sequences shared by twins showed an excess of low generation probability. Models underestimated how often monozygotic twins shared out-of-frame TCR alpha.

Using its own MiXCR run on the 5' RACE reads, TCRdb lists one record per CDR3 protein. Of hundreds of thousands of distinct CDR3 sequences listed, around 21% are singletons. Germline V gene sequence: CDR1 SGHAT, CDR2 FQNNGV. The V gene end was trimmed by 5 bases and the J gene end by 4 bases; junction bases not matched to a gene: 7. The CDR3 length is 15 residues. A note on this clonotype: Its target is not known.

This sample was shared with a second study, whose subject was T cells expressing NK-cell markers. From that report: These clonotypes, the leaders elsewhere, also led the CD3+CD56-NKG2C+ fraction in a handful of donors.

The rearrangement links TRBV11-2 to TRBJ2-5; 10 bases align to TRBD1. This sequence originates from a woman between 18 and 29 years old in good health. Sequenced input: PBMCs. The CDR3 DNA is TGTGCCAGCAGCACGCGACAGGGGGCCGGAGAGACCCAGTACTTC. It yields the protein CASSTRQGAGETQYF.